These 3 T cell receptor beta chains came from one sample sequenced in a study of blood T cell repertoires in COVID-19. Using immunoSEQ multiplex PCR, the repertoire was profiled, and TCRdb retains in-frame clones only, with some absent. Among about 320,000 clones listed, 90% were seen once. The sample comprised PBMCs or T cells enriched from blood (not recorded which). The receptors originated from a man aged 60 to 75 who had recovered from COVID-19.

This clone was recorded at least ten times. The chain joins TRBV27 to TRBJ2-3, with TRBD2 matching over 9 bases. The germline CDR1 and CDR2 sequences are MNHEY and SMNVEV (reference sequence). V shed 6 bases, J shed 9 bases, and the junction held 16 bases outside the gene matches. The CDR3 loop spans 16 amino acids. CDR3 coding DNA: TGTGCCAGCAGAGCGGGACTAGCCGCGGGCAAGGGGACGCAGTATTTT. This gives the protein CASRAGLAAGKGTQYF.

The CDR3 sequence: CASSPQLGAGELFF. CDR3 coding DNA: TGTGCCAGCAGCCCCCAGCTAGGGGCCGGGGAGCTGTTTTTT. The J gene is TRBJ2-2, the V gene TRBV6-4, with TRBD1 as a possible D gene (5 bases). The germline gives CDR1 MRHNA, CDR2 SNTAGT. The CDR3 has 14 residues. Between the trimmed V and J ends, which lost 6 bases and 6 bases, there was a span of 14 bases.

The genes are TRBV6-5 and TRBJ1-2, with unresolved D. The length of the CDR3 is 13 residues. Per the germline V gene, CDR1 is MNHEY and CDR2 is SVGAGI. Trimming took off 6 bases at V and 3 bases at J, with 11 bases between the two ends. CDR3 DNA: TGTGCCAGCAGCCAAGACGGGTACTATGGCTACACCTTC. This sequence encodes CASSQDGYYGYTF.